This T cell receptor (beta chain) was sequenced in a study of OX40 agonist ivuxolimab in advanced cancers. Turning to the study itself: Partial responses, seen in three patients, involved one hepatocellular carcinoma and two cutaneous melanomas. Study-level findings and limits: Expanded clones were, on average, more numerous among CD8+ T cells than CD4+.

With regard to this clone: Its antigen is as yet unknown.

V lost 6 bases and J lost 1, with 10 bases in between. The CDR3 extends over 14 amino acids. Germline values: CDR1 MNHEY, CDR2 SVGAGI. Assay used: immunoSEQ multiplex PCR; TCRdb lists only in-frame clones, some missing. The data hold fewer than 100,000 clones, with 89% observed a single time. The rearrangement uses TRBV6-5 and TRBJ1-5; D is possibly TRBD1 (5 bases). The clonotype originates from an adult with an advanced solid tumor such as melanoma, head and neck, liver or kidney cancer. The material was CD4+ or CD8+ T cells sorted from blood, obtained in a trial of the OX40 agonist ivuxolimab. The CDR3: CASRPGRSNQPQHF. The CDR3 DNA reads TGTGCCAGCAGGCCGGGGCGAAGCAATCAGCCCCAGCATTTT.